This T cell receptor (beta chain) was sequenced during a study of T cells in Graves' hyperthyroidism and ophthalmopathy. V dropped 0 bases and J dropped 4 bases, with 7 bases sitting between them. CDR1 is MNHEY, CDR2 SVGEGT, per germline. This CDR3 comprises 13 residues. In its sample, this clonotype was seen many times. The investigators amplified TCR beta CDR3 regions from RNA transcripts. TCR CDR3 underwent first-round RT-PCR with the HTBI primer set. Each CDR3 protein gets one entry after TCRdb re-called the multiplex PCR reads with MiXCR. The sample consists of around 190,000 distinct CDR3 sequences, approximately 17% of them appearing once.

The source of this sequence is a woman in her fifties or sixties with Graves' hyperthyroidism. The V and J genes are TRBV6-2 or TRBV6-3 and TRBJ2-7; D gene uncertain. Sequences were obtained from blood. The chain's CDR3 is CASSYSPRYEQYF. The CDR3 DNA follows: TGTGCCAGCAGTTACTCCCCTCGGTACGAGCAGTACTTC.